Shown below are 4 T cell receptor beta chains from a single sample sequenced in a study of CD8 T cells and mutated HIV epitopes. Anti-CD28 and anti-CD49d antibodies provided co-stimulation during the peptide stimulation of these CD8+ T cells. PBMCs were stimulated overnight, approximately 17 hours, with non-adapted or adapted peptide at approximately 0.91 ug/mL. These receptors' antigens are unknown. A Smart-seq2 and MARS-Seq derived protocol with well-specific UMIs on oligo-dT primers generated single-cell cDNA. Template-switch oligo forward primers paired with barcoded alpha- and beta-specific reverse primers in a nested PCR. TCRdb reprocessed the single-cell sequencing reads with MiXCR, giving one entry per CDR3 protein. The sample's table shows 60 to 90 distinct CDR3 sequences. The specimen comprised CD8+ T cells from blood cultured with non-adapted and adapted viral peptides, sampled during chronic HIV-1 infection. These receptors were collected from a middle-aged man with HIV-1 infection.

V usage is TRBV6-6 and J usage is TRBJ2-7, with D uncertain. The ends were cut back, 4 bases at V and 5 bases at J, with 15 bases in the middle. The length of the CDR3 is 14 residues. Germline V CDR1 and CDR2: MNHNY, SVGAGI (reference sequence). This chain's CDR3 is CASSFPAANNEQYV. CDR3 sequence (DNA): TGTGCCAGCAGTTTTCCGGCAGCTAACAACGAGCAGTACGTC.

Concerning this clonotype itself: A far larger clone is a single base away, which makes a read error likely. This sequence joins TRBV9 and TRBJ2-1, with no clear D. Germline V gene lookup returns CDR1 SGDLS and CDR2 YYNGEE. CDR3 length: 14 amino acids. Trimming removed 7 bases at V and 4 bases at J, with 15 bases between. The CDR3 DNA reads TGTGCCAGCGGCTTAGGAGACGAGTACAATGAGCAGTTCTTC. As protein: CASGLGDEYNEQFF.

To note about this clonotype: A read error is the likely source, as a far larger clone sits one nucleotide away. The V call is TRBV27, the J call TRBJ1-5; D may be TRBD1 (5 bases). Germline V gene sequence: CDR1 MNHEY, CDR2 SMNVEV (reference sequence). This CDR3 is built from 15 residues. The CDR3 spells CASSSSGGYNQPRHF. The CDR3 DNA follows: TGTGCCAGCAGTTCGTCGGGGGGGTACAATCAGCCCCGGCATTTT.

This clonotype is medium-sized (0.01 to 0.1%). V usage is TRBV6-2 or TRBV6-3 and J usage is TRBJ2-3; D is perhaps TRBD1 or TRBD2 (5 bases each). Germline V gene data show CDR1 as MNHEY and CDR2 as SVGEGT. CDR3 length: 14 amino acids. V lost 4 bases to trimming and J lost 2 bases, with 10 bases between them. CDR3: CASSLGEPTDTQYF. Written as DNA, the CDR3 is TGTGCCAGCAGTTTAGGGGAGCCCACAGATACGCAGTATTTT.